This entry lists 26 T cell receptor beta chains sequenced from one sample in a study of blood T cell repertoires in COVID-19. Some clones are missing from TCRdb's copy, which holds only in-frame ones; the method was immunoSEQ multiplex PCR. Counted here are 250,000 to 350,000 clones, 86% occurring once; the ten biggest clones make up about 10%. Sequencing was carried out using PBMCs or T cells enriched from blood (not recorded which). The receptor set was obtained from a woman aged 18-30 years who had recovered from COVID-19.

The chain joins TRBV19 to TRBJ2-3; the D gene is possibly TRBD1 (5 bases). Germline V gives CDR1 LNHDA, CDR2 SQIVND (reference sequence). Between the trimmed V and J ends, which lost 1 base and 4 bases, there was a span of 9 bases. This CDR3 contains 14 residues. In DNA form, the CDR3 reads TGTGCCAGTAGTATAGTTCCAGGGTCAGATACGCAGTATTTT. This translates into CASSIVPGSDTQYF.

The chain combines TRBV28 with TRBJ1-4; 7 bases align to TRBD1. CDR1 and CDR2 (germline): MDHEN, SYDVKM. The ends lost 4 bases at V and 5 bases at J; junction bases unmatched: 13. The CDR3 spans 17 residues. CDR3 coding DNA: TGTGCCAGCAGTTCCCCGACAGGGTCTTCCACCAATGAAAAACTGTTTTTT. This translates into CASSSPTGSSTNEKLFF.

This chain uses TRBV2 with TRBJ1-1; 7 nucleotides match TRBD1. The CDR3 sequence is 13 residues long. Germline lookup yields CDR1 SNHLY and CDR2 FYNNEI. J gave up 3 bases and V 9 bases, and 7 bases lay outside the gene matches. CDR3 in DNA: TGTGCCAGTGAGGGGGCGCGGTACACTGAAGCTTTCTTT. This gives the protein CASEGARYTEAFF.

The chain combines TRBV11-3 with TRBJ2-3; a weak D match, TRBD2 (6 bases). Trimming took off 5 bases at V and 4 bases at J, with 13 bases between the two ends. The V gene's germline CDR1 is SGHNT and CDR2 YENEEA. The CDR3 contains 14 residues. CDR3 bases: TGTGCCAGCAGCGCAACACTAGCTGCAGATACGCAGTATTTT. Residues: CASSATLAADTQYF.

This sequence joins TRBV9 and TRBJ1-3; possible D gene TRBD1, 5 bases. The V end lost 7 bases, the J end lost 0 bases, and 11 bases lay between the germline ends. The CDR3 consists of 14 residues. From germline, CDR1 is SGDLS and CDR2 YYNGEE. The DNA for the CDR3 is TGTGCCAGCGGAGACAGCCACTCTGGAAACACCATATATTTT. This sequence encodes CASGDSHSGNTIYF.

Remarks on this clone: Different DNA sequences within this sample yield the same CDR3. The chain has TRBV19 and TRBJ2-1, with D tentatively TRBD2 (6 bases). The CDR3 is made up of 13 amino acids. Trimming shortened V by 4 bases and J by 4 bases, and 8 bases separated the two germline ends. Per germline, CDR1 LNHDA and CDR2 SQIVND (reference sequence). The CDR3 region has the DNA TGTGCCAGTAGTACTGGACTATACAATGAGCAGTTCTTC. Its protein product is CASSTGLYNEQFF.

The chain is built from TRBV28 and TRBJ1-2, with D perhaps TRBD1 (6 bases). The CDR3 runs to 12 residues. Trimming left V 3 bases short and J 8 bases short, with 10 bases between. Per germline, CDR1 MDHEN and CDR2 SYDVKM. DNA for the CDR3: TGTGCCAGCAGTTTGCAGGGGCAGGGCTACACCTTC. Residues: CASSLQGQGYTF.

In regard to this clone: Other DNA sequences in this specimen translate into the identical CDR3. J is TRBJ2-1 and V is TRBV11-3, with a weak D call TRBD1 (6 bases). Trimming removed 2 bases at V and 2 bases at J, with 10 bases between. The CDR3 spans 15 residues. Germline V lookup: CDR1 SGHNT, CDR2 YENEEA. The CDR3 DNA follows: TGTGCCAGCAGCTTAAGCAGGGGTCCCTACAATGAGCAGTTCTTC. Encoded protein: CASSLSRGPYNEQFF.

The rearrangement joins TRBV28 to TRBJ2-5, with 8 bases that match TRBD1. Trimming cost V 8 bases and J 5 bases; bases outside gene matches: 10. Per germline, CDR1 MDHEN and CDR2 SYDVKM. The CDR3 contains 14 residues. The CDR3 bases are TGTGCCAGCCAGGGGGCGGGAAGGAGTGAGACCCAGTACTTC. Encoded protein: CASQGAGRSETQYF.

This chain joins TRBV4-1 and TRBJ2-7; 9 bases map to TRBD1. Germline lookup yields CDR1 MGHRA and CDR2 YSYEKL. CDR3 length: 14 residues. The J segment lost 2 bases and the V segment lost 6 bases, leaving 5 bases of the junction unmatched. The CDR3 here is CASRGQGQTYEQYF. CDR3 in DNA: TGCGCCAGCAGAGGACAGGGGCAAACCTACGAGCAGTACTTC.

The chain links TRBV18 to TRBJ2-7; perhaps TRBD1 as D (6 bases). This CDR3 is built from 14 residues. V gave up 0 bases and J gave up 3 bases, with 9 bases separating them. Germline loops: CDR1 KGHSH, CDR2 LQKENI. CDR3 coding DNA: TGTGCCAGCTCACCACCCGGCAGGGGCTACGAGCAGTACTTC. Translating it yields CASSPPGRGYEQYF.

The J gene is TRBJ2-7, the V gene TRBV6-2 or TRBV6-3; D is ambiguous. Germline V CDR1 and CDR2: MNHEY, SVGEGT. The CDR3 runs to 14 residues. Deletions cut 0 bases from V and 5 bases from J, with 11 bases between. The CDR3 DNA is TGTGCCAGCAGTTACTCACCCAGGTACGACGAGCAGTACTTC. This codes for CASSYSPRYDEQYF.

The chain joins TRBV13 to TRBJ2-1; 9 bases align to TRBD1. J lost 9 bases, V lost 3 bases, and 12 bases had no gene match. The CDR3 loop spans 16 amino acids. CDR1 and CDR2 from the germline V gene are PRHDT and FYEKMQ (reference sequence). CDR3 sequence: CASSFTGTGRVGEQFF. The CDR3 coding sequence is TGTGCCAGCAGCTTCACCGGGACAGGGAGGGTGGGTGAGCAGTTCTTC.

This sequence joins TRBV5-4 and TRBJ1-6; 9 bases are shared with TRBD1. Losses at the gene ends were 4 bases for V and 11 bases for J; bases not matched to a gene: 7. There are 14 residues in the CDR3. Germline V lookup: CDR1 SGHNT, CDR2 YYREEE (reference sequence). The chain's CDR3 is CASSLDRGVPPLHF. The CDR3 DNA follows: TGTGCCAGCAGCCTCGACAGGGGGGTTCCACCCCTCCACTTT.

The chain joins TRBV10-1 to TRBJ1-5; D gene uncertain. The CDR3 has 13 amino acids. V lost 8 bases and J lost 7, with 15 bases in between. Germline values: CDR1 WNHNN, CDR2 SYGVQD (reference sequence). CDR3 bases: TGCGCCAGCGAGATCCACCGAGGCCAGCCCCAGCATTTT. Protein: CASEIHRGQPQHF.

This chain links TRBV7-3 with TRBJ1-6, with unresolved D. This CDR3 is 13 amino acids long. The germline V gene encodes CDR1 SGHTA and CDR2 FQGTGA. With 1 base removed from V and 8 bases from J, the gap between germline ends came to 6 bases. The CDR3 DNA sequence: TGTGCCAGCAGCTTAAGCTCAGATTCACCCCTCCACTTT. Protein: CASSLSSDSPLHF.

The chain joins TRBV10-3 to TRBJ1-1; D remains unclear. Trimming left V 4 bases short and J 4 bases short, with 10 bases between. The germline V gene has CDR1 ENHRY and CDR2 SYGVKD. The CDR3 runs to 13 residues. The chain's CDR3 is CAISARGGTEAFF. Written as DNA, the CDR3 is TGTGCCATCAGTGCGCGGGGTGGCACTGAAGCTTTCTTT.

The genes are TRBV24-1 and TRBJ2-1; perhaps TRBD1 as D (8 bases). V was clipped by 5 bases and J by 7 bases, with 14 bases between them. Germline V gives CDR1 KGHDR, CDR2 SFDVKD. The CDR3 covers 14 residues. CDR3 sequence: CATSGNRGGNEQFF. For the CDR3, the DNA is TGTGCCACCAGTGGTAACAGGGGGGGGAATGAGCAGTTCTTC.

The chain employs TRBV9 and TRBJ2-3; 7 bases agree with TRBD2. Trimming removed 3 bases from V and 7 bases from J; junction bases left unmatched: 14. The CDR3 is 16 amino acids. The germline CDR1 and CDR2 sequences are SGDLS and YYNGEE. The CDR3: CASSGPSWRETNTQYF. CDR3 DNA sequence: TGTGCCAGCAGCGGACCGAGCTGGCGGGAGACTAATACGCAGTATTTT.

This chain connects TRBV30 to TRBJ1-2; possible D gene TRBD1, 6 bases. Germline CDR1 GTSNPN, CDR2 SVGIG (reference sequence). CDR3 length: 14 residues. Trimming removed 5 bases at V and 6 bases at J, with 19 bases between. This CDR3 is CAWRWGRGENGYTF. The CDR3 DNA reads TGTGCCTGGCGTTGGGGCAGGGGAGAAAATGGCTACACCTTC.

The rearrangement uses TRBV12-3 or TRBV12-4 and TRBJ2-3; 7 positions agree with TRBD1. Germline trimming cut 7 bases from V and 9 bases from J; bases unmatched to any gene: 10. The CDR3 runs 13 residues. The CDR3: CASNPLQGSTQYF. The CDR3 DNA sequence: TGTGCCAGCAACCCTCTACAGGGGAGCACGCAGTATTTT.

The chain employs TRBV7-9 and TRBJ1-4; 10 nucleotides agree with TRBD1. J was trimmed by 8 bases and V by 6 bases; bases with no gene match: 12. Looked up from germline, CDR1 is SEHNR and CDR2 is FQNEAQ (reference sequence). This CDR3 has 16 amino acids. In nucleotides, the CDR3 is TGTGCCAGCAGTCCCCGGGACAGGGGAAAACGGGAAAAACTGTTTTTT. Translating gives CASSPRDRGKREKLFF.

V usage is TRBV27 and J usage is TRBJ2-7, with 15 nucleotides matching TRBD2. V dropped 4 bases and J dropped 2; count of bases not matched to a gene: 6. Germline V lookup: CDR1 MNHEY, CDR2 SMNVEV (reference sequence). This CDR3 is built from 17 residues. CDR3 amino acids: CASSSGLAGGVPYEQYF. Written as DNA, the CDR3 is TGTGCCAGCAGTTCCGGACTAGCGGGGGGGGTCCCCTACGAGCAGTACTTC.

Concerning this clone: Additional DNA sequences in this sample encode the identical CDR3. The chain links TRBV12-3 or TRBV12-4 to TRBJ1-5; D call uncertain. The CDR3 covers 13 residues. V was clipped by 0 bases and J by 5 bases, with 5 bases between them. CDR3 residues: CASSLARDQPQHF. As DNA, the CDR3 is TGTGCCAGCAGTTTAGCGAGGGATCAGCCCCAGCATTTT.

The CDR3 protein is CASSVAGRGEKLFF. CDR3 sequence (DNA): TGTGCCAGCAGCGTGGCAGGGCGGGGTGAAAAACTGTTTTTT. V and J are TRBV9 and TRBJ1-4; the D gene is possibly TRBD1 (5 bases). The V end lost 2 bases, the J end lost 7 bases, and 12 bases lay between the germline ends. The CDR3 consists of 14 residues. Germline CDR1 SGDLS, CDR2 YYNGEE.

This chain joins TRBV4-1 and TRBJ1-2, with D possibly TRBD1 on 5 matching bases. Germline loops: CDR1 MGHRA, CDR2 YSYEKL. The germline V and J ends were trimmed by 0 bases and 7 bases, with 18 bases remaining between them. The CDR3 is made up of 16 amino acids. The CDR3 is CASSQEGGVLLGGYTF. DNA of the CDR3: TGCGCCAGCAGCCAAGAGGGAGGGGTATTACTTGGTGGCTACACCTTC.